This TCR beta chain came from a study of blood T cell repertoires in COVID-19. Study as a whole: From the United States, Italy and Spain came samples of acute and convalescent COVID-19. T cells, B-cell-depleted T cells, or PBMCs supplied cDNA or gDNA.

The CDR3 is made up of 18 amino acids. Germline CDR1 SGDLS, CDR2 YYNGEE. V was cut by 0 bases and J by 0 bases, with 18 bases left in between. The assay was immunoSEQ multiplex PCR, and TCRdb's table has in-frame clones only and misses some. The top ten hold 2.3% of the sample, which has 200,000 to 250,000 clones, approximately 83% seen once. Material: peripheral blood. The chain combines TRBV9 with TRBJ1-1; D gene unclear. The TCR comes from a woman aged 55-70 years with acute or convalescent COVID-19. This CDR3 is CASSVGPHSAGLNTEAFF. Written as DNA, the CDR3 is TGTGCCAGCAGCGTAGGGCCACACTCGGCTGGGCTGAACACTGAAGCTTTCTTT.